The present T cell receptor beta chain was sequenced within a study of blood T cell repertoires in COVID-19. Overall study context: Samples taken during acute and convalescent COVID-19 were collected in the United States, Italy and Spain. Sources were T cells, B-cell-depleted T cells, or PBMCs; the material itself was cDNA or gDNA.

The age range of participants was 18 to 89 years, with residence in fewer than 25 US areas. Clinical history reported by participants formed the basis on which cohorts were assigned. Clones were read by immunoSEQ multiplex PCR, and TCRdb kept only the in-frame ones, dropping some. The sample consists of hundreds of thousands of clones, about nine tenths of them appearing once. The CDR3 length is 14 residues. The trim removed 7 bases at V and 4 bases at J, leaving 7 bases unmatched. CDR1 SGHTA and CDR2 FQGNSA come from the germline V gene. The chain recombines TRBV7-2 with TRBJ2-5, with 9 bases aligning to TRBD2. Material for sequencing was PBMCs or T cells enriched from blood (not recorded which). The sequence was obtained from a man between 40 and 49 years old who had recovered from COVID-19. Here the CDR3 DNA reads TGTGCCAGCACTTCTAGCGGGGTCTTAGAGACCCAGTACTTC. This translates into CASTSSGVLETQYF. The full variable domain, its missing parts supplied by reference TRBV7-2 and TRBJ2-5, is GAGVSQSPSNKVTEKGKDVELRCDPISGHTALYWYRQSLGQGLEFLIYFQGNSAPDKSGLPSDRFSAERTGGSVSTLTIQRTQQEDSAVYLCASTSSGVLETQYFGPGTRLLVL.